These 27 T cell receptor beta chains came from one sample sequenced in a study of T cells in Graves' hyperthyroidism and ophthalmopathy (dated by TCRdb to about 2019). Library generation was performed with multiplex PCR. Sequencing instrument: Illumina HiSeq 2000. Amplification of TCR beta CDR3 regions was carried out from RNA transcripts. The first round of RT-PCR for the TCR CDR3 was performed with the HTBI primer set and the Qiagen OneStep RT-PCR kit. In-frame beta chains were kept once TCRdb had trimmed the public reads at Q25 with fastp and called clones with MiXCR. Rows are combined by CDR3 protein, so each entry shows the most common genes and DNA. The sample table contains about 690,000 distinct CDR3 sequences; only one count was recorded for 17% of them. Jointly, the top ten make up 15% to 18% of the sample. Sequencing was carried out using blood. These TCRs come from a man aged 45 to 65 with Graves' hyperthyroidism.

This clonotype has ten or more counts. The CDR3 reads CASNTRVEKLFF. CDR3 coding DNA: TGTGCCAGCAATACCAGGGTTGAAAAACTGTTTTTT. The V call is TRBV28, the J call TRBJ1-4, with D tentatively TRBD1 (5 bases). Trimming took off 7 bases at V and 7 bases at J, with 10 bases between the two ends. The CDR3 extends over 12 amino acids. Germline CDR1 and CDR2: MDHEN and SYDVKM.

This clonotype has more than one count but fewer than ten. This rearrangement joins TRBV4-2 to TRBJ1-1; 8 positions agree with TRBD1. Trimming cost V 2 bases and J 1 base; bases outside gene matches: 3. This CDR3 contains 15 residues. Germline V CDR1 and CDR2: LGHNA, YNFKEQ. CDR3 DNA: TGTGCCAGCAGCCAAACAGGGGGAACGAACACTGAAGCTTTCTTT. Translating it yields CASSQTGGTNTEAFF.

The chain joins TRBV27 to TRBJ1-5; D remains ambiguous. Trimming left V 5 bases short and J 0 bases short, with 11 bases between. Germline assignment: CDR1 MNHEY and CDR2 SMNVEV (reference sequence). This CDR3 has 15 amino acids. In DNA, the CDR3 is TGTGCCAGCAGTCCCTCCCCTACTAGCAATCAGCCCCAGCATTTT. Protein: CASSPSPTSNQPQHF.

This clonotype was detected ten times or more. The chain couples TRBV20-1 to TRBJ1-1; 8 nucleotides agree with TRBD1. Trimming took 1 base from V and 3 from J; bases not matched to a gene: 4. CDR3 length equals 14 residues. Germline loops: CDR1 DFQATT, CDR2 SNEGSKA (reference sequence). The CDR3 is CSARVRGLHTEAFF. CDR3 sequence (DNA): TGCAGTGCTAGAGTCAGGGGGCTCCACACTGAAGCTTTCTTT.

This clonotype was counted a few times. The rearrangement joins TRBV3-1 to TRBJ2-7, with 11 bases matching TRBD2. V lost 4 bases to trimming and J lost 5 bases; unmatched junction nucleotides: 4. Germline assignment: CDR1 LGHDT and CDR2 YNNKEL (reference sequence). CDR3 length equals 14 residues. CDR3 DNA sequence: TGTGCCAGCAGCCCGACTAGCGGGAATAACGAGCAGTACTTC. Protein product: CASSPTSGNNEQYF.

The chain carries TRBV20-1 and TRBJ1-5; the D is unclear. V lost 3 bases, J lost 6 bases, and 15 bases lay in between. The germline V gene encodes CDR1 DFQATT and CDR2 SNEGSKA (reference sequence). This CDR3 contains 14 residues. The CDR3 sequence: CSASADQAGQPQHF. For the CDR3, the DNA is TGCAGTGCTAGCGCTGACCAGGCGGGTCAGCCCCAGCATTTT.

The genes are TRBV5-1 and TRBJ2-1, with D possibly matching TRBD1 (5 bases). Germline CDR1 reads SGHRS; CDR2 reads YFSETQ. Trimming pared 6 bases from V and 4 bases from J, leaving 14 bases between. The CDR3 is 14 amino acids. The CDR3 bases are TGCGCCAGCACCCCAGGGATTGAATACAATGAGCAGTTCTTC. Encoded protein: CASTPGIEYNEQFF.

This clonotype was counted at least ten times. The chain carries TRBV6-1 and TRBJ2-5; 9 positions match TRBD1. The CDR3 has 14 residues. The V gene's germline CDR1 is MNHNS and CDR2 SASEGT. Trimming removed 2 bases from V and 4 bases from J; junction bases left unmatched: 2. The CDR3 spells CASSEPGQGETQYF. Here the CDR3 DNA reads TGTGCCAGCAGTGAACCGGGACAGGGAGAGACCCAGTACTTC.

This clonotype has only a few counts. The rearrangement joins TRBV29-1 to TRBJ2-1; 10 nucleotides match TRBD1. The CDR3 spans 14 residues. Germline trimming cut 0 bases from V and 5 bases from J; bases unmatched to any gene: 1. Per germline, CDR1 SQVTM and CDR2 ANQGSEA. CDR3 sequence: CSVEDGTGDNEQFF. CDR3 coding DNA: TGCAGCGTTGAAGACGGGACAGGGGACAATGAGCAGTTCTTC.

This chain links TRBV28 with TRBJ2-7; 7 nucleotides agree with TRBD1. The V segment lost 6 bases and the J segment 2 bases; nucleotides outside the gene matches: 10. The CDR3 is 15 amino acids. Germline lookup yields CDR1 MDHEN and CDR2 SYDVKM. CDR3 in amino acids: CASSFTGVGTYEQYF. CDR3 coding DNA: TGTGCCAGCAGCTTCACAGGGGTGGGGACCTACGAGCAGTACTTC.

This clonotype was seen repeatedly, ten times or more. The J gene is TRBJ1-4, the V gene TRBV20-1; no clear D. Between the trimmed V and J ends, which lost 6 bases and 5 bases, there was a span of 16 bases. The CDR3 has 14 amino acids. Germline loops: CDR1 DFQATT, CDR2 SNEGSKA (reference sequence). The CDR3 sequence is CSAGTAGSNEKLFF. Written as DNA, the CDR3 is TGCAGTGCAGGCACAGCGGGAAGCAATGAAAAACTGTTTTTT.

The chain links TRBV12-3 or TRBV12-4 to TRBJ1-3; tentative D call: TRBD1 (6 bases). V dropped 4 bases and J dropped 2 bases, with 15 bases sitting between them. This CDR3 comprises 16 residues. In nucleotides, the CDR3 is TGTGCCAGCAGTTCCAGGGGAAGGCCCCCTGGAAACACCATATATTTT. Translated: CASSSRGRPPGNTIYF.

This clonotype was detected ten times or more. The V and J genes are TRBV29-1 and TRBJ1-1, with 10 bases lining up with TRBD1. The CDR3 has 13 residues. With 6 bases clipped from V and 4 bases from J, the junction kept 5 bases outside the gene matches. Germline CDR1 is SQVTM and CDR2 is ANQGSEA. The DNA of the CDR3 is TGCAGCGTGACGGGGACAGGGGCCACTGAAGCTTTCTTT. As protein: CSVTGTGATEAFF.

The table lists this clonotype with many counts. The chain combines TRBV20-1 with TRBJ2-6; D tentatively fits TRBD1 or TRBD2 (5 bases each). Germline CDR1 reads DFQATT; CDR2 reads SNEGSKA (reference sequence). There are 17 residues in the CDR3. Trimming pared 3 bases from V and 0 bases from J, leaving 15 bases between. The CDR3 is CSASPPGTDSGANVLTF. CDR3 nucleotide sequence: TGCAGTGCTAGCCCCCCGGGGACCGACTCTGGGGCCAACGTCCTGACTTTC.

This sequence joins TRBV28 and TRBJ2-7, with D unresolved. The V end lost 4 bases, the J end lost 6 bases, and 10 bases lay between the germline ends. This CDR3 has 12 amino acids. CDR1 is MDHEN and CDR2 is SYDVKM in the germline V gene. The CDR3 region has the DNA TGTGCCAGCAGTTCTGGGCCAAGCGAGCAGTACTTC. Amino acids: CASSSGPSEQYF.

This clonotype was found many times. This chain joins TRBV19 and TRBJ2-2, with D possibly matching TRBD1 (6 bases). CDR3 length equals 16 residues. In germline, CDR1 is LNHDA, CDR2 SQIVND (reference sequence). The germline V and J ends were trimmed by 7 bases and 2 bases, with 17 bases remaining between them. CDR3 protein: CASIKTGTYNTGELFF. The CDR3 nucleotides read TGTGCCAGTATCAAAACCGGGACATATAACACCGGGGAGCTGTTTTTT.

This clonotype was seen a handful of times. CDR3 amino acids: CASSSRTSGIVYEQYF. CDR3 DNA: TGTGCCAGTAGTAGTCGGACTAGCGGGATTGTGTACGAGCAGTACTTC. The chain carries TRBV19 and TRBJ2-7, with 12 bases aligning to TRBD2. This CDR3 comprises 16 residues. Germline loops: CDR1 LNHDA, CDR2 SQIVND (reference sequence). V lost 4 bases and J lost 4; bases outside the gene matches: 8.

This clonotype has ten or more counts. The chain employs TRBV5-1 and TRBJ2-5; weak D call: TRBD1 (6 bases). The CDR3 is 15 residues long. The V gene's germline CDR1 is SGHRS and CDR2 YFSETQ. V lost 5 bases and J 2 bases, leaving 16 bases between the germline ends. DNA of the CDR3: TGCGCCAGCAGGACAATCGGGACAAAACAAGAGACCCAGTACTTC. Protein: CASRTIGTKQETQYF.

This clonotype was observed a single time. This chain links TRBV4-2 with TRBJ1-5; D is unclear. The CDR3 is made up of 15 amino acids. Germline loops: CDR1 LGHNA, CDR2 YNFKEQ. V was pared by 0 bases and J by 0 bases, with 6 bases between. The CDR3: CASSQDSSSNQPQHF. The DNA of the CDR3 is TGTGCCAGCAGCCAAGATTCCTCTAGCAATCAGCCCCAGCATTTT.

This sequence joins TRBV28 and TRBJ2-1; 8 bases are shared with TRBD2. CDR1 is MDHEN and CDR2 is SYDVKM in the germline V gene. The CDR3 is 15 residues long. The ends lost 6 bases at V and 3 bases at J; junction bases unmatched: 7. As DNA, the CDR3 is TGTGCCAGCAGAACCCTAGCGGGCTTCTACAATGAGCAGTTCTTC. Its translation is CASRTLAGFYNEQFF.

This clonotype was observed many times. V and J are TRBV3-1 and TRBJ2-3; D is unresolved. This CDR3 is built from 16 residues. Trimming left V 1 base short and J 2 bases short, with 13 bases between. Germline CDR1 and CDR2: LGHDT and YNNKEL (reference sequence). CDR3 residues: CASSQVLGPFTDTQYF. The CDR3 nucleotides are TGTGCCAGCAGCCAAGTGCTCGGACCCTTCACAGATACGCAGTATTTT.

The CDR3 nucleotides are TGTGCCAGCAGCGTAGGAGATCAGCCCCAGCATTTT. Protein product: CASSVGDQPQHF. The chain couples TRBV9 to TRBJ1-5, with D uncertain. V dropped 0 bases and J dropped 5 bases, with 3 bases sitting between them. Germline CDR1 SGDLS, CDR2 YYNGEE. CDR3 size: 12 residues. The variable domain in full, with the rest retrieved from reference TRBV9 and TRBJ1-5, is DSGVTQTPKHLITATGQRVTLRCSPRSGDLSVYWYQQSLDQGLQFLIQYYNGEERAKGNILERFSAQQFPDLHSELNLSSLELGDSALYFCASSVGDQPQHFGDGTRLSIL.

This clonotype was recorded many times. The chain combines TRBV30 with TRBJ1-6; D remains unclear. Germline CDR1 is GTSNPN and CDR2 is SVGIG (reference sequence). The CDR3 runs to 13 residues. V was pared by 2 bases and J by 8 bases, with 10 bases between. The CDR3 coding sequence is TGTGCCTGGAGTCGACAAGGCGATTCACCCCTCCACTTT. It codes for CAWSRQGDSPLHF.

This clonotype was detected a few times. Because the CDR3 is missing its conserved closing phenylalanine or tryptophan, this is likely a read error. The chain employs TRBV12-3 or TRBV12-4 and TRBJ1-2; D not resolved. The CDR3 runs to 12 residues. The V gene lost 6 bases and the J gene lost 8 bases, with 13 bases spanning the gap. DNA of the CDR3: TGTGCCAGCAGGAGAGCCAGGTGGGGCTACACCCTC. Protein: CASRRARWGYTL.

This clonotype was counted many times. The gene calls are TRBV5-1 and TRBJ1-2; 7 positions match TRBD1. Germline CDR1 and CDR2: SGHRS and YFSETQ. CDR3 length: 16 amino acids. The junction had 13 bases not matched to a gene; V was cut back by 4 bases and J by 4 bases. CDR3 amino acids: CASSESPGQSRYGYTF. DNA of the CDR3: TGCGCCAGCAGCGAAAGCCCGGGACAGAGTCGCTATGGCTACACCTTC.

As for this clonotype: A read error may be the cause here, since a much bigger clone is one base away. J is TRBJ2-2 and V is TRBV5-1, with D possibly TRBD1 on 6 matching bases. The V gene lost 3 bases and the J gene lost 6 bases, with 18 bases spanning the gap. Germline V gives CDR1 SGHRS, CDR2 YFSETQ. There are 16 residues in the CDR3. The CDR3 nucleotides read TGCGCCAGCAGCTCGAGCCGCAGGGGTGCGCCCGGGGAGCTGTTTTTT. This sequence encodes CASSSSRRGAPGELFF. The full variable domain, completed using reference TRBV5-1 and TRBJ2-2, is KAGVTQTPRYLIKTRGQQVTLSCSPISGHRSVSWYQQTPGQGLQFLFEYFSETQRNKGNFPGRFSGRQFSNSRSEMNVSTLELGDSALYLCASSSSRRGAPGELFFGEGSRLTVL.

Only a few counts were recorded for this clonotype. V usage is TRBV5-6 and J usage is TRBJ2-2, with D uncertain. V was clipped by 3 bases and J by 1 base, with 16 bases between them. The CDR3 loop spans 17 amino acids. Germline V gives CDR1 SGHDT, CDR2 YYEEEE. The CDR3 DNA reads as TGTGCCAGCAGCTCCGCTGATGCAGGTGAGAACACCGGGGAGCTGTTTTTT. The encoded protein is CASSSADAGENTGELFF.